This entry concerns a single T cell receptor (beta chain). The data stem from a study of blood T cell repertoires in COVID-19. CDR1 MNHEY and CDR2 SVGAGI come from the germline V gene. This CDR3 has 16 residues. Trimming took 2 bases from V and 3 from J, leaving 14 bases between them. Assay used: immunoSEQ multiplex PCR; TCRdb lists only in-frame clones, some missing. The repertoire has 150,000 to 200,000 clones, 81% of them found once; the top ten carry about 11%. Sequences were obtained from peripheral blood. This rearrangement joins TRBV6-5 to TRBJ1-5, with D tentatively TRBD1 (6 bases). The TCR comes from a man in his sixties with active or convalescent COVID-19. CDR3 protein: CASSYGKGGDNQPQHF. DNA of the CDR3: TGTGCCAGCAGTTACGGGAAGGGGGGGGACAATCAGCCCCAGCATTTT.